This T cell receptor (beta chain) was identified during a study of vaccination effects on CD4 cells after COVID-19. This CDR3 has 18 residues. The germline gives CDR1 MGHRA, CDR2 YSYEKL. V lost 0 bases and J lost 4, with 20 bases in between. Method: immunoSEQ multiplex PCR; TCRdb's copy keeps in-frame clones and lacks some. The sample includes tens of thousands of clones, roughly 72% of them seen just once. Of note for this clone: Its cognate antigen is unknown.

Ahead of sequencing, the ViraFEST assay grew antigen-specific CD4+ T cells using viral peptide pools. Researchers isolated CD4+ T cells once 9 to 11 days of culture had elapsed. In the vaccine recipients, nucleocapsid antibodies were negative and there was no prior SARS-CoV-2 infection. IL-2 medium supplanted half the medium on days 3 and 7. This rearrangement joins TRBV4-1 to TRBJ2-3, with D perhaps TRBD1 (5 bases). This specimen was CD4+ T cells from PBMCs cultured with HCoV-NL63 spike peptides, taken before COVID-19 vaccination. This clonotype was sampled from a human donor who received a COVID-19 vaccine. The CDR3 loop is CASSQDKGWGISADTQYF. CDR3 bases: TGCGCCAGCAGCCAAGATAAGGGGTGGGGCATTTCAGCAGATACGCAGTATTTT.